Listed here are 16 T cell receptor beta chains from one sample, sequenced in a study of T-cell memory formation after mild COVID-19. TCRdb reprocessed the 5' RACE reads with MiXCR, giving one entry per CDR3 protein. The table lists about 450,000 distinct CDR3 sequences, less than 25% of them singletons, with around 13% in the top ten. Sequences were obtained from PBMCs or a T cell subset sorted from them (not recorded which). Receptor source: an adult woman who had mild COVID-19 (a few samples of this study predate the infection). Cell type and time point are not known.

This clonotype was seen a handful of times. The chain has TRBV19 and TRBJ1-1, with TRBD1 matching 8 bases. This CDR3 spans 15 amino acids. The V gene's germline CDR1 is LNHDA and CDR2 SQIVND (reference sequence). The junction had 13 bases not matched to a gene; V was cut back by 8 bases and J by 5 bases. CDR3 in amino acids: CASGPTGTGQTEAFF. In DNA form, the CDR3 reads TGTGCCAGTGGTCCTACCGGGACAGGTCAGACTGAAGCTTTCTTT.

This clonotype was detected a few times. The J gene is TRBJ2-1, the V gene TRBV10-3, with 14 bases that match TRBD2. The J segment lost 9 bases and the V segment lost 6 bases, leaving 7 bases of the junction unmatched. The CDR3 has 15 amino acids. Germline CDR1 and CDR2: ENHRY and SYGVKD. The CDR3 loop reads CAIRSGTSGSTEQFF. The CDR3 DNA reads TGTGCCATCAGGTCGGGGACTAGCGGGAGTACTGAGCAGTTCTTC.

This clonotype has just a few counts. The V and J genes are TRBV5-1 and TRBJ2-5; 7 bases fit TRBD1. The germline V gene has CDR1 SGHRS and CDR2 YFSETQ. This CDR3 region has 15 residues. Unmatched junction bases numbered 4, after V lost 0 bases and J lost 2 bases. The CDR3 spells CASSLVWTGQETQYF. The CDR3 region has the DNA TGCGCCAGCAGCTTGGTCTGGACAGGACAAGAGACCCAGTACTTC. The full variable domain, with the rest looked up from reference TRBV5-1 and TRBJ2-5, is KAGVTQTPRYLIKTRGQQVTLSCSPISGHRSVSWYQQTPGQGLQFLFEYFSETQRNKGNFPGRFSGRQFSNSRSEMNVSTLELGDSALYLCASSLVWTGQETQYFGPGTRLLVL.

The chain is built from TRBV4-3 and TRBJ1-1, with a tentative D call TRBD1 (5 bases). Germline-derived CDR1 and CDR2 are LGHNA and YSLEER. The CDR3 contains 14 residues. The V end lost 4 bases, the J end lost 1 base, and 10 bases lay between the germline ends. This CDR3 is CASSLGGTNTEAFF. The CDR3 DNA sequence: TGCGCCAGCAGCCTCGGCGGGACGAACACTGAAGCTTTCTTT.

This clonotype showed up many times. This chain uses TRBV7-8 with TRBJ2-3, with a tentative D call TRBD2 (5 bases). Germline CDR1 is SGHVS and CDR2 is FQNEAQ. The CDR3 has 15 residues. With 5 bases removed from V and 6 bases from J, the gap between germline ends came to 18 bases. In DNA form, the CDR3 reads TGTGCCAGCAGCCAAAAACTAGGTCGGACGGATACGCAGTATTTT. It yields the protein CASSQKLGRTDTQYF.

This clonotype was found a few times. The rearrangement uses TRBV6-6 and TRBJ2-5; 11 positions match TRBD1. The CDR3 runs 16 residues. The V gene end was trimmed by 4 bases and the J gene end by 1 base; junction bases not matched to a gene: 5. Germline loops: CDR1 MNHNY, CDR2 SVGAGI (reference sequence). The CDR3 DNA is TGTGCCAGCAGTTCGGGGGACAGGGGGTCCCAAGAGACCCAGTACTTC. Protein: CASSSGDRGSQETQYF.

The V call is TRBV9, the J call TRBJ2-1; no clear D gene. CDR3 size: 14 residues. V lost 0 bases and J 5 bases, leaving 9 bases between the germline ends. Per germline, CDR1 SGDLS and CDR2 YYNGEE. The CDR3 here is CASSVGSSNNEQFF. As DNA, the CDR3 is TGTGCCAGCAGCGTAGGGTCGAGTAACAATGAGCAGTTCTTC.

This clonotype was detected ten times or more. The V and J genes are TRBV16 and TRBJ2-7, with D uncertain. The CDR3 spans 11 residues. With 2 bases removed from V and 2 bases from J, the gap between germline ends came to 1 base. Germline CDR1 is KGHSY and CDR2 is FQNENV. This chain's CDR3 is CASSQTYEQYF. The CDR3 coding sequence is TGTGCCAGCAGCCAAACCTACGAGCAGTACTTC.

This chain connects TRBV12-5 to TRBJ2-5, with TRBD1 matching over 8 bases. Germline-derived CDR1 and CDR2 are LGHNT and FRNRAP. The CDR3 sequence is 14 residues long. Losses at the gene ends were 5 bases for V and 5 bases for J; bases not matched to a gene: 7. The CDR3 region has the DNA TGTGCTAGTGGTACCGGACAGGGCCGGGAGACCCAGTACTTC. This encodes CASGTGQGRETQYF.

This sequence joins TRBV6-1 and TRBJ2-2; D gene uncertain. Germline values: CDR1 MNHNS, CDR2 SASEGT. The CDR3 runs to 12 residues. V lost 11 bases, J lost 1 base, and 8 bases lay in between. The CDR3 region is CAADENTGELFF. The CDR3 DNA reads as TGTGCCGCCGACGAGAACACCGGGGAGCTGTTTTTT.

This clonotype showed up just a few times. This chain links TRBV20-1 with TRBJ2-1; 8 bases match TRBD1. This CDR3 has 13 residues. Germline CDR1 DFQATT, CDR2 SNEGSKA (reference sequence). V was clipped by 5 bases and J by 8 bases; unmatched bases: 8. In nucleotides, the CDR3 is TGCAGTGCTGGAGGACAGGGAACCGATGAGCAGTTCTTC. It specifies CSAGGQGTDEQFF.

V and J are TRBV11-2 and TRBJ1-3; 8 bases agree with TRBD1. Germline trimming cut 6 bases from V and 4 bases from J; bases unmatched to any gene: 11. The CDR3 is 16 amino acids. Germline CDR1 is SGHAT and CDR2 is FQNNGV. CDR3 nucleotide sequence: TGTGCCAGCAGTTCCCTTGACAGGGGTCGAGGAAACACCATATATTTT. This gives the protein CASSSLDRGRGNTIYF.

The rearrangement joins TRBV21-1 to TRBJ2-4; TRBD1, the table's D call, lacks a check against the DNA. TRBV21-1 is a recognized pseudogene. This CDR3 has 13 amino acids. DNA of the CDR3: TGTGCCAGCACCGGGACCCCTGGGGACATTCAGTACTTC. This encodes CASTGTPGDIQYF.

The J gene is TRBJ2-7, the V gene TRBV5-5; 11 nucleotides align to TRBD1. J lost 2 bases, V lost 6 bases, and 4 bases had no gene match. The germline gives CDR1 SGHKS, CDR2 YYEKEE (reference sequence). The CDR3 totals 14 residues. CDR3 bases: TGTGCCAGCATCTGGACAGGGGGCCCCTACGAGCAGTACTTC. This translates into CASIWTGGPYEQYF. The variable domain in full, with the rest retrieved from reference TRBV5-5 and TRBJ2-7, is DAGVTQSPTHLIKTRGQQVTLRCSPISGHKSVSWYQQVLGQGPQFIFQYYEKEERGRGNFPDRFSARQFPNYSSELNVNALLLGDSALYLCASIWTGGPYEQYFGPGTRLTVT.

This rearrangement joins TRBV5-5 to TRBJ1-6; D is undetermined. The length of the CDR3 is 14 residues. Germline CDR1 is SGHKS and CDR2 is YYEKEE (reference sequence). V was shortened by 1 base and J by 13 bases, with 15 bases between the two germline ends. This chain's CDR3 is CASSLQQLRSPLHF. As DNA, the CDR3 is TGTGCCAGCAGCTTGCAACAGCTGCGTTCCCCCCTCCACTTT.

This clonotype was recorded a few times. The rearrangement joins TRBV5-1 to TRBJ1-4, with unresolved D. The CDR3 spans 14 residues. Trimming left V 5 bases short and J 5 bases short, with 13 bases between. Germline-derived CDR1 and CDR2 are SGHRS and YFSETQ. The CDR3 loop reads CASRSAVSNEKLFF. The CDR3 DNA follows: TGCGCCAGCAGGTCCGCGGTCTCGAATGAAAAACTGTTTTTT.